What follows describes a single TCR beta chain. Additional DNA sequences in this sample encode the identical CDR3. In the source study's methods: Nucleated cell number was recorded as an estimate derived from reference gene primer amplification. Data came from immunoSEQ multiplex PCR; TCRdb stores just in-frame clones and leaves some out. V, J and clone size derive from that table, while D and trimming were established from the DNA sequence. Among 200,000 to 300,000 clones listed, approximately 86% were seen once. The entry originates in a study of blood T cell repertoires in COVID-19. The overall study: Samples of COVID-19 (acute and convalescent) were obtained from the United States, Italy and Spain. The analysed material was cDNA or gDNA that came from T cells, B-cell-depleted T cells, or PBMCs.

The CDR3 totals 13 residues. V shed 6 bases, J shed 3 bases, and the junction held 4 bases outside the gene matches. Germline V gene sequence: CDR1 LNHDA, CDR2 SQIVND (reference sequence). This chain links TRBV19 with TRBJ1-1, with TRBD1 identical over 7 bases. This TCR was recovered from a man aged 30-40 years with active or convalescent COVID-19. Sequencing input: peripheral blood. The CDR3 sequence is CASSTTGDTEAFF. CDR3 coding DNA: TGTGCCAGTAGCACAACAGGGGACACTGAAGCTTTCTTT.